The sample holds many counts of the clone carrying this TCR beta chain. Trimming stripped 5 bases from V and 10 bases from J, with 9 bases between. The CDR3 runs to 11 residues. TCRdb called the RT-PCR reads again in MiXCR, with one record for every CDR3 protein. In the table there are hundreds of thousands of distinct CDR3 sequences, approximately 15% of which are singletons. The material sequenced was memory CD4+ T cells from blood. V and J are TRBV12-3 or TRBV12-4 and TRBJ2-1; D is unclear. The TCR comes from a female donor in good health, serving as a healthy control. CDR3 protein: CASSQSLEQFF. Written as DNA, the CDR3 is TGTGCCAGCAGTCAGTCATTGGAGCAGTTCTTC.